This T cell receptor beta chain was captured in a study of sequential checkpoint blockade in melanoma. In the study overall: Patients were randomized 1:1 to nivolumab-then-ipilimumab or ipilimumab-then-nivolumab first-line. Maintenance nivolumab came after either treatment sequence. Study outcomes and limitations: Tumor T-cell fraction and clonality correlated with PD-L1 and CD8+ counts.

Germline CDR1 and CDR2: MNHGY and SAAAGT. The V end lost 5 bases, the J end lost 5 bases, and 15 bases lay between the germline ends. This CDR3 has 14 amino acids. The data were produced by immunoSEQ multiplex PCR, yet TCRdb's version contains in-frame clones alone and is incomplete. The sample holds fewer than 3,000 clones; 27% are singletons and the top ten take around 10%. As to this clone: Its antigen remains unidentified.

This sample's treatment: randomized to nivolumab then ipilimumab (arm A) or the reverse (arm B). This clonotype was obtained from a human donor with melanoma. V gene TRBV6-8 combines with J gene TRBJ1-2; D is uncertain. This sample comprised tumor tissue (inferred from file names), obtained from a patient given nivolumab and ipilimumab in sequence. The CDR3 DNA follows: TGTGCCAGCAGTCCGGGGATATCGGGATATGGCTACACCTTC. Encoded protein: CASSPGISGYGYTF.